Shown below are 9 T cell receptor beta chains from a single sample sequenced in a study of T cell repertoires in cytomegalovirus infection. TCRdb itself ran the reads through MiXCR, one entry per CDR3 protein. The table records around 200,000 distinct CDR3 sequences, approximately 17% of them present only once. The sequencing sample was made of CD8+ T cells from PBMCs. These receptors originate from a human donor in good health (CMV status not recorded). Some clones in this sample may be carry-over from other donors' samples.

This clonotype was seen more than once but under ten times. The chain employs TRBV7-9 and TRBJ2-1, with TRBD1 identical over 9 bases. Germline V CDR1 and CDR2: SEHNR, FQNEAQ (reference sequence). This CDR3 comprises 16 residues. J gave up 1 base and V 5 bases, and 6 bases lay outside the gene matches. The CDR3 sequence is CASSPTGGISYNEQFF. The CDR3 nucleotides read TGTGCCAGCAGCCCCACAGGGGGCATATCCTACAATGAGCAGTTCTTC.

This clonotype was seen more than once but under ten times. The chain couples TRBV27 to TRBJ1-5, with a tentative D call TRBD1 (5 bases). Trimming left V 3 bases short and J 5 bases short, with 8 bases between. CDR1 and CDR2 from the germline V gene are MNHEY and SMNVEV (reference sequence). The CDR3 is made up of 13 amino acids. The CDR3: CASSFIRDQPQHF. The CDR3 DNA reads TGTGCCAGCAGTTTCATCAGGGATCAGCCCCAGCATTTT.

The rearrangement joins TRBV28 to TRBJ2-5, with 7 positions matching TRBD1. The CDR3 length is 17 residues. CDR1 and CDR2 (germline): MDHEN, SYDVKM. V was pared by 2 bases and J by 2 bases, with 11 bases of the junction left unmatched. CDR3 nucleotide sequence: TGTGCCAGCAGTTTACCGCAGGGACAGATTCTACAAGAGACCCAGTACTTC. This sequence encodes CASSLPQGQILQETQYF.

This clonotype was detected a few times. The chain joins TRBV28 to TRBJ1-1; 9 bases are a match to TRBD1. The CDR3 spans 15 residues. Germline-derived CDR1 and CDR2 are MDHEN and SYDVKM. V trimming: 6 bases; J trimming: 1 base; junction bases outside the gene matches: 6. The CDR3 spells CASRQDRGWNTEAFF. CDR3 nucleotide sequence: TGTGCCAGCAGACAGGACAGGGGATGGAACACTGAAGCTTTCTTT.

The gene calls are TRBV12-3 or TRBV12-4 and TRBJ2-1, with D perhaps TRBD1 (6 bases). The CDR3 runs to 13 residues. V was trimmed by 7 bases and J by 0 bases, leaving 7 bases between them. CDR3 amino acids: CASKDSSYNEQFF. DNA of the CDR3: TGTGCCAGCAAGGACAGCTCCTACAATGAGCAGTTCTTC.

The chain uses TRBV12-3 or TRBV12-4 and TRBJ1-1; D call uncertain. This CDR3 has 14 amino acids. Trimming stripped 3 bases from V and 5 bases from J, with 13 bases between. Written as DNA, the CDR3 is TGTGCCAGCAGTTTCTCCGGGGTGGGGACTGAAGCTTTCTTT. As protein: CASSFSGVGTEAFF.

The chain recombines TRBV6-8 with TRBJ2-5; no definite D call. Between the trimmed V and J ends, which lost 2 bases and 5 bases, there was a span of 15 bases. The length of the CDR3 is 15 residues. In germline, CDR1 is MNHGY, CDR2 SAAAGT. The CDR3 region is CASSYAGSRSETQYF. The CDR3 DNA is TGTGCCAGCAGTTACGCCGGGTCTCGGTCGGAGACCCAGTACTTC.

V gene TRBV15 combines with J gene TRBJ2-7, with 7 bases lining up with TRBD1. This CDR3 has 16 amino acids. V lost 3 bases, J lost 6 bases, and 14 bases stayed unmatched. The germline V gene has CDR1 LNHNV and CDR2 YYDKDF (reference sequence). CDR3: CATSSGTAKNLREQYF. The DNA of the CDR3 is TGTGCCACCAGCAGTGGGACAGCTAAGAATCTGCGCGAGCAGTACTTC.

The genes are TRBV6-2 or TRBV6-3 and TRBJ2-2; 8 bases map to TRBD1. The CDR3 spans 15 residues. V shed 6 bases and J 6 bases; nucleotides not matched to a gene: 9. Germline assignment: CDR1 MNHEY and CDR2 SVGEGT. In DNA, the CDR3 is TGTGCCAGCAGGACTCAGGGGGCGATCCCCGGGGAGCTGTTTTTT. The encoded protein is CASRTQGAIPGELFF.